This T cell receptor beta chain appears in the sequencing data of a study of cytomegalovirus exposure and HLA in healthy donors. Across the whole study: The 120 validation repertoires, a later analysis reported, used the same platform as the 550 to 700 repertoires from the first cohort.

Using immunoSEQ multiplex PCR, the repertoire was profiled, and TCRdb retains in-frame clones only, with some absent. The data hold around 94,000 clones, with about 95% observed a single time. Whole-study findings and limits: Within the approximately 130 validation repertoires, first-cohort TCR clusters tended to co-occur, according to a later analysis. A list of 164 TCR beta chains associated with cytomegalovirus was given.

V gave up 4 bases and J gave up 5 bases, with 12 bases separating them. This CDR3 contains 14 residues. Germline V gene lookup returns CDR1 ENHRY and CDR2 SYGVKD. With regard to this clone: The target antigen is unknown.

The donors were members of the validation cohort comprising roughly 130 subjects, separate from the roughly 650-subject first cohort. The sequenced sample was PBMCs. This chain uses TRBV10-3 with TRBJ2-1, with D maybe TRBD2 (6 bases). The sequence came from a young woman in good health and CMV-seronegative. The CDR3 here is CAISAAGKHNEQFF. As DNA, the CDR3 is TGTGCCATCAGTGCAGCGGGTAAACACAATGAGCAGTTCTTC.